This entry describes one T cell receptor (beta chain). The data derive from a study of blood T cell repertoires in COVID-19. Across the study: The United States, Italy and Spain supplied acute and convalescent COVID-19 samples. Sample material is recorded as cDNA or gDNA derived from T cells, B-cell-depleted T cells, or PBMCs.

Original handling: From reference gene primer amplification, estimates of nucleated cell counts were derived. Sequencing was performed with immunoSEQ multiplex PCR; in TCRdb, only in-frame clones are kept and a portion is missing. Clone size and V and J calls were adopted from that table, with D and trimming inferred from the DNA. This repertoire shows 180,000 or so clones, around 80% found once; its top ten account for about 14%. The CDR3 has 14 residues. V was trimmed by 6 bases and J by 0 bases, leaving 11 bases between them. Looked up from germline, CDR1 is MNHEY and CDR2 is SMNVEV (reference sequence).

Sequencing was performed on peripheral blood. This chain joins TRBV27 and TRBJ1-2; no definite D call. The TCR was taken from a man in his forties or fifties who had recovered from COVID-19. The CDR3: CASRHGGANYGYTF. The CDR3 region has the DNA TGTGCCAGCAGACACGGTGGAGCTAACTATGGCTACACCTTC.